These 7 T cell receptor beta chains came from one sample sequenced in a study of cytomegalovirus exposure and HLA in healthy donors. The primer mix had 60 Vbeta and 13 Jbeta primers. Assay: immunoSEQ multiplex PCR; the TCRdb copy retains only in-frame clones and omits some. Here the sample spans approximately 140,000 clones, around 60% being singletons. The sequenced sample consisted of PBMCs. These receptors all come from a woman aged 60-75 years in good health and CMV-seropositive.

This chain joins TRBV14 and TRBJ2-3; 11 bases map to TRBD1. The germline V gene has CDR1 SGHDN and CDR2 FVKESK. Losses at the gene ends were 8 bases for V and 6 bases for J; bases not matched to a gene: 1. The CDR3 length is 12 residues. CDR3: CASGDRGDTQYF. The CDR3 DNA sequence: TGTGCCAGCGGGGACAGGGGGGATACGCAGTATTTT.

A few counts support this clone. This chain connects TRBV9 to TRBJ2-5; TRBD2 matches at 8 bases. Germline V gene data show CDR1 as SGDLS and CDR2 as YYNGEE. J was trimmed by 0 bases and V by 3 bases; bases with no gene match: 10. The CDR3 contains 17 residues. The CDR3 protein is CASSGTSGNGYQETQYF. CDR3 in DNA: TGTGCCAGCAGCGGAACTAGCGGCAACGGGTACCAAGAGACCCAGTACTTC.

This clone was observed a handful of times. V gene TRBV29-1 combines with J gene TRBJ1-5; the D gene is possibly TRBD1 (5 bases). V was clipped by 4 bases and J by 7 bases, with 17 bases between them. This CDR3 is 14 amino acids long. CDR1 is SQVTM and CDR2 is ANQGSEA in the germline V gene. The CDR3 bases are TGCAGCGTTGGGGACTCAGAAGGAAGCCAGCCCCAGCATTTT. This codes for CSVGDSEGSQPQHF.

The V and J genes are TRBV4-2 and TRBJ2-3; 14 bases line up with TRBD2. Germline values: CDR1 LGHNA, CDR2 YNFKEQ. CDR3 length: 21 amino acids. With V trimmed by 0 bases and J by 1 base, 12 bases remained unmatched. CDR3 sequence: CASSQDLPTSGRVSGTDTQYF. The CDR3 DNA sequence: TGTGCCAGCAGCCAAGACCTTCCGACTAGCGGGAGGGTAAGTGGCACAGATACGCAGTATTTT.

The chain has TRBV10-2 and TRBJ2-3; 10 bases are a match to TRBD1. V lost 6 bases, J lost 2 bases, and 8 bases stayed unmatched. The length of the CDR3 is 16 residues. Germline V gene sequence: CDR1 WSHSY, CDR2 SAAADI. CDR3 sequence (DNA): TGCGCCAGCAGCGGGGGGGGACAGGGGAACACAGATACGCAGTATTTT. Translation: CASSGGGQGNTDTQYF.

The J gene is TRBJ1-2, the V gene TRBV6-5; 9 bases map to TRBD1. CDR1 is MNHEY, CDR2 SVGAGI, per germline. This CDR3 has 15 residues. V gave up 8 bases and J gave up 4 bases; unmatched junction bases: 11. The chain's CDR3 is CASGFTGGRGYGYTF. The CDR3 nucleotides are TGTGCCAGCGGATTCACAGGGGGCAGAGGCTATGGCTACACCTTC.

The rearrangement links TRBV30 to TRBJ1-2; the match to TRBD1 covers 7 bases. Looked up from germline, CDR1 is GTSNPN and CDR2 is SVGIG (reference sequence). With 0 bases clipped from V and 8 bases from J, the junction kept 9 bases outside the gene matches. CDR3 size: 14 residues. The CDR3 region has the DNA TGTGCCTGGAGTGTTGGGCAGGGGGTAGGGGGCTACACCTTC. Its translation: CAWSVGQGVGGYTF.